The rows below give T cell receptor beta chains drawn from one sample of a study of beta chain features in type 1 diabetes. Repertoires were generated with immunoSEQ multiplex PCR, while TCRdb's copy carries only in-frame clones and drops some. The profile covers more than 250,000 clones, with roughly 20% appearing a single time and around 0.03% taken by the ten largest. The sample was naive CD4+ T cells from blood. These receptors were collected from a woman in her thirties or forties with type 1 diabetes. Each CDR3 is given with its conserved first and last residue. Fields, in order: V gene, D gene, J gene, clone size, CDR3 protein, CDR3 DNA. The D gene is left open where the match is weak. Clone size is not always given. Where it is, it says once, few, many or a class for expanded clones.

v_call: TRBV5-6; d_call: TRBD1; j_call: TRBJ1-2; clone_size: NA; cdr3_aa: CASRRGTAYGYTF; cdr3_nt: TGTGCCAGCAGACGCGGGACAGCCTATGGCTACACCTTC
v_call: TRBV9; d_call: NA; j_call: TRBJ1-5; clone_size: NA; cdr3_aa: CASSVSLDQPQHF; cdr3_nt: TGTGCCAGCAGCGTTTCCCTTGATCAGCCCCAGCATTTT
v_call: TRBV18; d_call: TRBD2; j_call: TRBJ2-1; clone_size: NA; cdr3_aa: CASSPSGSAYNEQFF; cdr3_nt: TGTGCCAGCTCCCCTAGCGGGAGTGCTTACAATGAGCAGTTCTTC
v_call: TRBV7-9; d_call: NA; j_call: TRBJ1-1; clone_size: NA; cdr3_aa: CASSLHSTEAFF; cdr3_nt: TGTGCCAGCAGCCTCCATAGCACTGAAGCTTTCTTT
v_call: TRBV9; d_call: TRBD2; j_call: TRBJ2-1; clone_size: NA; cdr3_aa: CASSALFHRGGRRDEQFF; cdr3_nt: TGTGCCAGCAGCGCGTTGTTCCACCGGGGGGGCCGAAGAGATGAGCAGTTCTTC
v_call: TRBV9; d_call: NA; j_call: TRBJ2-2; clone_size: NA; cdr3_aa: CASSQTPTGGELFF; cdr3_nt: TGTGCCAGCAGCCAGACACCTACAGGCGGGGAGCTGTTTTTT
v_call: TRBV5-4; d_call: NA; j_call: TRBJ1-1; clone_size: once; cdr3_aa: CASSSAVSTEAFF; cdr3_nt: TGTGCCAGCAGCTCTGCAGTAAGCACTGAAGCTTTCTTT
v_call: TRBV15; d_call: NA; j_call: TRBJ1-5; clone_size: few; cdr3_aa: CATSGVAQPQHF; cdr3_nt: TGTGCCACCAGCGGTGTGGCTCAGCCCCAGCATTTT
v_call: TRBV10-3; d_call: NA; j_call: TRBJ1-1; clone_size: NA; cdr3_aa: CAISPTGLNTEAFF; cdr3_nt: TGTGCCATCAGTCCGACAGGATTGAACACTGAAGCTTTCTTT
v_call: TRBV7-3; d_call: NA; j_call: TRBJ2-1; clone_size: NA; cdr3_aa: CASSLTRDNNNEQFF; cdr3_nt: TGTGCCAGCAGCTTAACCCGGGACAATAACAATGAGCAGTTCTTC
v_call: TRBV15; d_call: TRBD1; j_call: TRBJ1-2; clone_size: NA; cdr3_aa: CATSRDRQGEGYTF; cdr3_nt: TGTGCCACCAGCAGAGATCGGCAGGGGGAAGGCTACACCTTC